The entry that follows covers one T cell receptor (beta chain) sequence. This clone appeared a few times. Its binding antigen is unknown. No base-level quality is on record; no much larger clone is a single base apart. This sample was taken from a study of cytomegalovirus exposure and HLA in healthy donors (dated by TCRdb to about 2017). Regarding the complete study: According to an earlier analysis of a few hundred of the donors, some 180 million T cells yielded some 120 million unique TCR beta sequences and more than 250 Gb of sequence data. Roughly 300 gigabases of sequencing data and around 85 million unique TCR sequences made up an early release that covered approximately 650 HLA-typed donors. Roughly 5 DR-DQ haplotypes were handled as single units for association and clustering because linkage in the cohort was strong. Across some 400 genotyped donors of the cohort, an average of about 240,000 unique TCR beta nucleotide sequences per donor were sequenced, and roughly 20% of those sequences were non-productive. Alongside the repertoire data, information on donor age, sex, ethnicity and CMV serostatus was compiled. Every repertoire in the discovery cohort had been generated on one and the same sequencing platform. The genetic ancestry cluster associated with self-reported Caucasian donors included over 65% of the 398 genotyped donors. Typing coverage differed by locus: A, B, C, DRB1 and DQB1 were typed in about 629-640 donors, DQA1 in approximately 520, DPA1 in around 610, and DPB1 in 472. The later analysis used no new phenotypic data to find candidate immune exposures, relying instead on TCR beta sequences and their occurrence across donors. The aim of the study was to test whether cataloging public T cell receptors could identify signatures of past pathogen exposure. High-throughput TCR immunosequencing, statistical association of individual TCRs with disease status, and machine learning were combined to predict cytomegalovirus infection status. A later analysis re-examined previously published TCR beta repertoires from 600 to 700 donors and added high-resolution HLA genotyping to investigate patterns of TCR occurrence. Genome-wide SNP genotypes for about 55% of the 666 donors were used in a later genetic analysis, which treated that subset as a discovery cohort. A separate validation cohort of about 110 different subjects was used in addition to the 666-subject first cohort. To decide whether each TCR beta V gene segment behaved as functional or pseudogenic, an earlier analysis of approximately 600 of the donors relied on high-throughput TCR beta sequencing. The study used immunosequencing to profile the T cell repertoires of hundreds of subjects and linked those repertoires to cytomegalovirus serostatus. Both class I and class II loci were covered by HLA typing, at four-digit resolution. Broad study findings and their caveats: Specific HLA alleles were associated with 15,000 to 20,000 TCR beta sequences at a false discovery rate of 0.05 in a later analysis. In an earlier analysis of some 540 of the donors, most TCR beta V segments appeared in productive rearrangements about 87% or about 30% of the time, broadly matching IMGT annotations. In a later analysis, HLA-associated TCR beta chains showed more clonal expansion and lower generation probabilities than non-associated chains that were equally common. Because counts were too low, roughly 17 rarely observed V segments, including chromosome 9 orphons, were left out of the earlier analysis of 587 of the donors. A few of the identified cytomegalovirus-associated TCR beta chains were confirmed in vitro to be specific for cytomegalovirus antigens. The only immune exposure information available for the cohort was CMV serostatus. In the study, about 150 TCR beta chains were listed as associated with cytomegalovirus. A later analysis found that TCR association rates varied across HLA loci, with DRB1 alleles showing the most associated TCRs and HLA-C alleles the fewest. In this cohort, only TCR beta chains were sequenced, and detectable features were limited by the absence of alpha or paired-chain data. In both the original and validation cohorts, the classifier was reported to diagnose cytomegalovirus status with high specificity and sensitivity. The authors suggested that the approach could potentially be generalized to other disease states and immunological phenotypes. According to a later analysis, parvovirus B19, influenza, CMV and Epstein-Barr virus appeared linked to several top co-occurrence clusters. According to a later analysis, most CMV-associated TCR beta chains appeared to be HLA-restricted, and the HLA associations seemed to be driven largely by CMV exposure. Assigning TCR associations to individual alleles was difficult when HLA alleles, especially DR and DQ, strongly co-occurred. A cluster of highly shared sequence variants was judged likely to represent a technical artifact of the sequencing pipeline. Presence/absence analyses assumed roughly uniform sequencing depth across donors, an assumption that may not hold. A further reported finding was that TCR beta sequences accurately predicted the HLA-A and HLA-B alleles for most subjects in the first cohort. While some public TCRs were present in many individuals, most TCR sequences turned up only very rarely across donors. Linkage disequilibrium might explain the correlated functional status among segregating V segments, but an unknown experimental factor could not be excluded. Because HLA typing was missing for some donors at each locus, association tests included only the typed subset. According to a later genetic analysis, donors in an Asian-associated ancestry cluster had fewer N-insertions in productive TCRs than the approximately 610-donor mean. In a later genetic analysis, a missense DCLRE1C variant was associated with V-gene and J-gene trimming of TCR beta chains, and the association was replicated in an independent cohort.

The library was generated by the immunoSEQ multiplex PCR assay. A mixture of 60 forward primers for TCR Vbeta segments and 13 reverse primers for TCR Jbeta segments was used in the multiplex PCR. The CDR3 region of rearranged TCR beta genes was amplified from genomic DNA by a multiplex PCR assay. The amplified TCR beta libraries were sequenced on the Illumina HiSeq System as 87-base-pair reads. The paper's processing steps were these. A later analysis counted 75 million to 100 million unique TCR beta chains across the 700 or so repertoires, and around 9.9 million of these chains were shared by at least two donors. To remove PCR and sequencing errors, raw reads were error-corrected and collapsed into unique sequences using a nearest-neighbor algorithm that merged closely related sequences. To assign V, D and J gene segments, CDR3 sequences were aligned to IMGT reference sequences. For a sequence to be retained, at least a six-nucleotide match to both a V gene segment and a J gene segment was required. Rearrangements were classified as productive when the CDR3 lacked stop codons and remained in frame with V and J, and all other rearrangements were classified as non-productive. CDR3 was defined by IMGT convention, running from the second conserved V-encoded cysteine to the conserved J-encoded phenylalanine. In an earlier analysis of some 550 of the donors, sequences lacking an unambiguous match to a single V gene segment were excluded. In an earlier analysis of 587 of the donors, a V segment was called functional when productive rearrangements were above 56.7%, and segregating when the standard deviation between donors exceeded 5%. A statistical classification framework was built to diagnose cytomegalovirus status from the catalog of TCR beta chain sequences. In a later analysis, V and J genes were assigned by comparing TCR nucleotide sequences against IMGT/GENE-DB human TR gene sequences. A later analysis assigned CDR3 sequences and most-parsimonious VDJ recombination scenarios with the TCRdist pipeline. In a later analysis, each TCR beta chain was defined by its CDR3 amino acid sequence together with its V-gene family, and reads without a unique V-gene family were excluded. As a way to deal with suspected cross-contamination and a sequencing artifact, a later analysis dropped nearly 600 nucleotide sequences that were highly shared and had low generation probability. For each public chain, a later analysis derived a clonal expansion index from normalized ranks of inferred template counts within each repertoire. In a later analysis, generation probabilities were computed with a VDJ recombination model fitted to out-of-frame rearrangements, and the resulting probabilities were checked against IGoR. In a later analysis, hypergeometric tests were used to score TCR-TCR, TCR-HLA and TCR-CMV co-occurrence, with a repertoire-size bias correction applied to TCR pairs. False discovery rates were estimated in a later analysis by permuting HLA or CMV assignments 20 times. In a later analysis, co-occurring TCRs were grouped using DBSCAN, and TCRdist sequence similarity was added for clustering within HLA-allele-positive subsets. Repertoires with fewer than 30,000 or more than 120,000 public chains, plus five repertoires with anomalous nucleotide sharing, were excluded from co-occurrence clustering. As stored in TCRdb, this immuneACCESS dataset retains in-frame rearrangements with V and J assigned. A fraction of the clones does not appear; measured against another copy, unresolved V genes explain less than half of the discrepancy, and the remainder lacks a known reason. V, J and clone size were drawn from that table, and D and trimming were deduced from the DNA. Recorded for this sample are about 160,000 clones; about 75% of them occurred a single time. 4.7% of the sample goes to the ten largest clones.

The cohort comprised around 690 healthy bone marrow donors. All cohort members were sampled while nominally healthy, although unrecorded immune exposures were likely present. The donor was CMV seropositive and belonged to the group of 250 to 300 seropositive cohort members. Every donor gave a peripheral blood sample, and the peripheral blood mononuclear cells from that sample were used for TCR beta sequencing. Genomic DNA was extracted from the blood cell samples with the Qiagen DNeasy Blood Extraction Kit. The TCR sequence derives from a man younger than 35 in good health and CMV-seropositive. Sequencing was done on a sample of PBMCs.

The CDR3: CACSGTSGGDRETQYF. The nucleotide sequence is TGTGCCTGCTCCGGGACTAGCGGGGGGGACCGAGAGACCCAGTACTTC. This chain joins TRBV30 to TRBJ2-5; the junction holds 16 bases that match TRBD2. V has 6 bases trimmed and J has 4 bases trimmed; junction bases matching no gene number 8. For CDR1 and CDR2, the germline V gene (reference sequence) lists GTSNPN and SVGIG. The CDR3 measures 16 amino acids from cysteine to phenylalanine. CDR3 DNA is the only sequence kept; it has 48 bases, read in frame from the first base.